The 8 T cell receptor beta chains given below trace back to one sample, sequenced in a study of blood T cell repertoires in COVID-19 (dated by TCRdb to 2020 to 2021). Preparation of the library involved the immunoSEQ multiplex PCR assay. Held by TCRdb, this immuneACCESS table contains in-frame sequences only and omits some clones. Under half of the omission traces to an unresolved V gene where checked; the cause of the rest is unknown. For this sample there are about 170,000 clones; approximately 90% appear just once. The ten largest make up around 7% of the sample. Sequenced material: peripheral blood. The receptors here all came from a woman aged 80 or over in a cohort sampled during active or convalescent COVID-19.

This clone was detected once. The chain is built from TRBV5-1 and TRBJ1-6, with D uncertain. CDR3 length equals 14 residues. CDR1 and CDR2 (germline): SGHRS, YFSETQ. Trimming took off 1 base at V and 7 bases at J, with 9 bases between the two ends. This chain's CDR3 is CASSLTVSNSPLHF. CDR3 DNA: TGCGCCAGCAGCTTGACAGTAAGCAATTCACCCCTCCACTTT.

The chain carries TRBV7-9 and TRBJ1-2; maybe TRBD1 (6 bases). The CDR3 is 14 residues long. The germline V gene has CDR1 SEHNR and CDR2 FQNEAQ (reference sequence). Trimming left V 1 base short and J 7 bases short, with 13 bases between. The CDR3 sequence is CASSLESGEIGYTF. The CDR3 DNA reads as TGTGCCAGCAGCTTAGAATCAGGGGAGATTGGCTACACCTTC.

This clone showed up just once. Other DNA sequences in this specimen translate into the identical CDR3. This chain links TRBV12-3 or TRBV12-4 with TRBJ1-3, with D uncertain. V lost 3 bases and J lost 0, with 3 bases in between. The CDR3 has 13 amino acids. Written as DNA, the CDR3 is TGTGCCAGCAGTTTCTCCTCTGGAAACACCATATATTTT. Protein product: CASSFSSGNTIYF.

This sequence joins TRBV7-2 and TRBJ1-5; 10 nucleotides agree with TRBD1. Germline loops: CDR1 SGHTA, CDR2 FQGNSA. The CDR3 loop spans 15 amino acids. Trimming cost V 4 bases and J 7 bases; bases outside gene matches: 7. In DNA form, the CDR3 reads TGTGCCAGCAGCTCCGACAGGGGGCTGGAACAGCCCCAGCATTTT. Its protein is CASSSDRGLEQPQHF.

The chain employs TRBV7-9 and TRBJ1-2; maybe TRBD1 (6 bases). V lost 5 bases and J 0 bases, leaving 16 bases between the germline ends. The CDR3 consists of 16 residues. Germline CDR1 and CDR2: SEHNR and FQNEAQ (reference sequence). The CDR3 sequence is CASSPGEGRANYGYTF. The CDR3 nucleotides are TGTGCCAGCAGCCCAGGGGAGGGGAGAGCTAACTATGGCTACACCTTC.

This chain uses TRBV30 with TRBJ2-7, with a possible D match to TRBD1 (6 bases). From germline, CDR1 is GTSNPN and CDR2 SVGIG (reference sequence). The CDR3 extends over 13 amino acids. Trimming cost V 2 bases and J 5 bases, with 13 bases left between them. CDR3 protein: CAWSRTVRDEQYF. CDR3 coding DNA: TGTGCCTGGAGTAGGACAGTCCGTGACGAGCAGTACTTC.

The chain has TRBV15 and TRBJ2-7, with TRBD2 matching 13 bases. After removal of 0 bases from V and 4 bases from J, the junction contained 3 bases not matched to a gene. CDR1 is LNHNV, CDR2 YYDKDF, per germline (reference sequence). The CDR3 contains 16 residues. CDR3 in DNA: TGTGCCACCAGCAGAGATTGGACTAGCGGGAGTTACGAGCAGTACGTC. Translated: CATSRDWTSGSYEQYV.

The chain carries TRBV19 and TRBJ1-1; no clear D. This CDR3 is 12 amino acids long. The ends were cut back, 4 bases at V and 5 bases at J, with 8 bases in the middle. Germline V gene sequence: CDR1 LNHDA, CDR2 SQIVND (reference sequence). CDR3 nucleotides: TGTGCCAGTAGTAGGTCGAGAACTGAAGCTTTCTTT. Protein sequence: CASSRSRTEAFF. Filled out from reference TRBV19 and TRBJ1-1, the complete variable domain reads DGGITQSPKYLFRKEGQNVTLSCEQNLNHDAMYWYRQDPGQGLRLIYYSQIVNDFQKGDIAEGYSVSREKKESFPLTVTSAQKNPTAFYLCASSRSRTEAFFGQGTRLTVV.